The T cell receptor beta chain under discussion was sequenced for a study of cytomegalovirus exposure and HLA in healthy donors. Profiled with immunoSEQ multiplex PCR; TCRdb holds only in-frame clones, not every one. This sample carries 110,000 or so clones, almost 96% of them seen once, and the ten largest clones take 0.67%. Germline loops: CDR1 MDHEN, CDR2 SYDVKM. The CDR3 consists of 18 residues. The V end was cut by 5 bases, the J end by 0 bases, with 19 bases between. The TCR comes from a woman aged 18-29 years in good health and CMV-seronegative. The chain uses TRBV28 and TRBJ1-4, with D unclear. The sample was PBMCs. The CDR3, as DNA: TGTGCCAGCAGTATCTCGTCGAGGGCTACCGCAACTAATGAAAAACTGTTTTTT. This sequence encodes CASSISSRATATNEKLFF.